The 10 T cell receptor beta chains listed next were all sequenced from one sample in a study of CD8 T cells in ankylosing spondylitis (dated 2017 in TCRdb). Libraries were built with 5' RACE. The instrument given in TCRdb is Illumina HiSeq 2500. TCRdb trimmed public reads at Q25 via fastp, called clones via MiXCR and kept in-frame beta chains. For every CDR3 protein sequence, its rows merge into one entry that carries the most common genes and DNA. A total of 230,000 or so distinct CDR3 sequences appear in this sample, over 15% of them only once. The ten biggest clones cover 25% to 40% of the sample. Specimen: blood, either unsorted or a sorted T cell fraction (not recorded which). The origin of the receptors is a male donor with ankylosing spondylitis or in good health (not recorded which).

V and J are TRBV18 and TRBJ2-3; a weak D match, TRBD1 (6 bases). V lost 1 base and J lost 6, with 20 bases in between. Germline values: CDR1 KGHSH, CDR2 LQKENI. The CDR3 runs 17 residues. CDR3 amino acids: CASSPLSPTTGSDTQYF. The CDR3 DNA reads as TGTGCCAGCTCACCACTGTCGCCAACCACAGGGTCCGATACGCAGTATTTT.

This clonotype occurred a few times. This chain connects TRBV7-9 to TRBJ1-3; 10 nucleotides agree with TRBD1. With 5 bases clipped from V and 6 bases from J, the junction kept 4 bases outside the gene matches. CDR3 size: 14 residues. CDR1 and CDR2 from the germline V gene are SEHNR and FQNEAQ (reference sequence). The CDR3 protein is CASSPTGGENTIYF. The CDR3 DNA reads TGTGCCAGCAGCCCGACAGGGGGCGAAAACACCATATATTTT.

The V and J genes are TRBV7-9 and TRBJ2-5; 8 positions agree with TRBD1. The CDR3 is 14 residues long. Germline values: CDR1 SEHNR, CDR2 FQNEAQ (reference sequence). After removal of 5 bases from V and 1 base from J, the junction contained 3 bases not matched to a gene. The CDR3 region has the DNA TGTGCCAGCAGCCTCGACAGGGGCCAAGAGACCCAGTACTTC. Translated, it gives CASSLDRGQETQYF.

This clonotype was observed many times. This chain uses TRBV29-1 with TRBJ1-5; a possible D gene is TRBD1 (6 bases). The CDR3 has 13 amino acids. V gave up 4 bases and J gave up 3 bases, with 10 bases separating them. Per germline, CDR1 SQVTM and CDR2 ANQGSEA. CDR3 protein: CSVADSPNQPQHF. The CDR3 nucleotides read TGCAGCGTTGCGGACAGTCCCAATCAGCCCCAGCATTTT.

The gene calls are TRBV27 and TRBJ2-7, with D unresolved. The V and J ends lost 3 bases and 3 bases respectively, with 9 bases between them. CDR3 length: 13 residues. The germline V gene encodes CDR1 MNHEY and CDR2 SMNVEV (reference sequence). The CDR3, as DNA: TGTGCCAGCAGTTTTTTTATGGGCTACGAGCAGTACTTC. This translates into CASSFFMGYEQYF.

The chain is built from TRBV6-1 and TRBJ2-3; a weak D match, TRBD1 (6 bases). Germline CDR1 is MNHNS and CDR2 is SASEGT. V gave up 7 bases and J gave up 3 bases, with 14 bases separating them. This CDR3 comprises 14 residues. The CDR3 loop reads CASTGQTFTDTQYF. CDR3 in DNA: TGTGCCAGCACTGGACAGACCTTTACAGATACGCAGTATTTT.

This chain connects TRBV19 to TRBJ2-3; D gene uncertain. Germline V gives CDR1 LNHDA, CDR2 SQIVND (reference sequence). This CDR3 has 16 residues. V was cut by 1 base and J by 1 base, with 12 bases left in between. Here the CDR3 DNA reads TGTGCCAGTAGTATAGTCCCGTACGGCGGCACAGATACGCAGTATTTT. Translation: CASSIVPYGGTDTQYF. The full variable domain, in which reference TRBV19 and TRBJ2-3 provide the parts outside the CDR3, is DGGITQSPKYLFRKEGQNVTLSCEQNLNHDAMYWYRQDPGQGLRLIYYSQIVNDFQKGDIAEGYSVSREKKESFPLTVTSAQKNPTAFYLCASSIVPYGGTDTQYFGPGTRLTVL.

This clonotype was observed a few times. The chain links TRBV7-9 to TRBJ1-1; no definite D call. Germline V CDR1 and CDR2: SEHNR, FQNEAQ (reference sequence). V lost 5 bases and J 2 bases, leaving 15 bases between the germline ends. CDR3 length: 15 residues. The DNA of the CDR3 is TGTGCCAGCAGCCTCCTCGTCGGCCTCAACACTGAAGCTTTCTTT. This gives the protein CASSLLVGLNTEAFF.

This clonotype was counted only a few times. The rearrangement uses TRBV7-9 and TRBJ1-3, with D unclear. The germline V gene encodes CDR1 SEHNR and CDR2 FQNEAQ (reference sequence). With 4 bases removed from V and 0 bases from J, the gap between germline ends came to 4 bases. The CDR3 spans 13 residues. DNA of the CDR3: TGTGCCAGCAGCTGGGTCTCTGGAAACACCATATATTTT. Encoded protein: CASSWVSGNTIYF.

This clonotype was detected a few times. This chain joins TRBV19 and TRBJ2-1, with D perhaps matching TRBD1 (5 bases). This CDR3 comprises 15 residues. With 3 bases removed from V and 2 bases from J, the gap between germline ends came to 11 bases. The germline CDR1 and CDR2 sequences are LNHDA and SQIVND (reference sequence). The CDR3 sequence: CASSMYQGPYNEQFF. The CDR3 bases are TGTGCCAGTAGTATGTATCAGGGCCCCTACAATGAGCAGTTCTTC.